The 18 T cell receptor beta chains listed next were all sequenced from one sample in a study of blood T cell repertoires in COVID-19. Assay used: immunoSEQ multiplex PCR; TCRdb lists only in-frame clones, some missing. Of fewer than 200,000 clones listed, around 88% are singletons. The material sequenced was peripheral blood. The source of these receptors is a woman aged 70-85 years who had recovered from COVID-19.

The chain links TRBV6-1 to TRBJ2-5, with D tentatively TRBD2 (5 bases). Germline V gene lookup returns CDR1 MNHNS and CDR2 SASEGT. The CDR3 runs to 15 residues. V lost 1 base and J lost 5, with 14 bases in between. CDR3 DNA sequence: TGTGCCAGCAGTGAAGGGGCAGACGGCGGGGAGACCCAGTACTTC. Translation gives CASSEGADGGETQYF.

The chain links TRBV18 to TRBJ1-1, with D maybe TRBD1 (6 bases). Trimming cost V 3 bases and J 2 bases, with 13 bases left between them. The CDR3 length is 15 residues. CDR1 KGHSH and CDR2 LQKENI come from the germline V gene. CDR3 sequence: CASSPVAGDNTEAFF. For the CDR3, the DNA is TGTGCCAGCTCACCTGTGGCAGGGGACAACACTGAAGCTTTCTTT. The full variable domain, rest sourced from reference TRBV18 and TRBJ1-1, is NAGVMQNPRHLVRRRGQEARLRCSPMKGHSHVYWYRQLPEEGLKFMVYLQKENIIDESGMPKERFSAEFPKEGPSILRIQQVVRGDSAAYFCASSPVAGDNTEAFFGQGTRLTVV.

The J gene is TRBJ1-1, the V gene TRBV20-1, with a weak D call TRBD1 (6 bases). This CDR3 region has 14 residues. The germline V gene has CDR1 DFQATT and CDR2 SNEGSKA (reference sequence). V lost 3 bases and J 0 bases, leaving 11 bases between the germline ends. The CDR3 region has the DNA TGCAGTGCTAGTTCAGGGGCGGTGAACACTGAAGCTTTCTTT. It encodes CSASSGAVNTEAFF.

The gene calls are TRBV6-1 and TRBJ1-5; the match to TRBD1 covers 7 bases. This CDR3 region has 15 residues. CDR1 is MNHNS and CDR2 is SASEGT in the germline V gene. J gave up 3 bases and V 3 bases, and 5 bases lay outside the gene matches. CDR3 amino acids: CASSEGTVPNQPQHF. Here the CDR3 DNA reads TGTGCCAGCAGTGAGGGGACAGTCCCCAATCAGCCCCAGCATTTT.

CDR3 amino acids: CAARGGGGYGYTF. The CDR3 nucleotides read TGTGCCGCCCGGGGCGGGGGCGGCTATGGCTACACCTTC. This rearrangement joins TRBV25-1 to TRBJ1-2; D may be TRBD1 (6 bases). V shed 11 bases and J shed 4 bases, with 17 bases lying between them. Looked up from germline, CDR1 is MGHDK and CDR2 is SYGVNS. There are 13 residues in the CDR3.

The rearrangement links TRBV7-3 to TRBJ2-1, with a weak D call TRBD1 (5 bases). Trimming cost V 4 bases and J 6 bases, with 10 bases left between them. CDR3 length equals 13 residues. Germline CDR1 is SGHTA and CDR2 is FQGTGA. CDR3 nucleotide sequence: TGTGCCAGCAGCTCCCAAAGGGGCAATGAGCAGTTCTTC. It encodes CASSSQRGNEQFF.

V gene TRBV6-5 combines with J gene TRBJ2-2; tentative D call: TRBD2 (6 bases). The CDR3 is 14 amino acids. V was clipped by 2 bases and J by 5 bases, with 9 bases between them. CDR1 and CDR2 from the germline V gene are MNHEY and SVGAGI. The CDR3 reads CASSYDSGTGELFF. The CDR3 DNA reads TGTGCCAGCAGTTACGACAGCGGGACCGGGGAGCTGTTTTTT.

The V and J genes are TRBV30 and TRBJ2-7, with 7 bases identical to TRBD2. The CDR3 has 11 residues. The germline CDR1 and CDR2 sequences are GTSNPN and SVGIG (reference sequence). Losses at the gene ends were 3 bases for V and 10 bases for J; bases not matched to a gene: 6. CDR3 coding DNA: TGTGCCTGGAGCCCCGGGAGGCTTCAGTACTTC. It codes for CAWSPGRLQYF.

The rearrangement uses TRBV19 and TRBJ2-6; D may be TRBD2 (6 bases). This CDR3 comprises 16 residues. Per germline, CDR1 LNHDA and CDR2 SQIVND (reference sequence). V gave up 3 bases and J gave up 1 base, with 10 bases separating them. CDR3 region: CASSIGGSSGANVLTF. CDR3 nucleotides: TGTGCCAGTAGTATCGGAGGGTCTTCTGGGGCCAACGTCCTGACTTTC.

This clone was observed at least ten times. The rearrangement uses TRBV5-5 and TRBJ2-2; D perhaps matches TRBD1 (6 bases). This CDR3 contains 15 residues. Germline lookup yields CDR1 SGHKS and CDR2 YYEKEE (reference sequence). The V gene lost 3 bases and the J gene lost 6 bases, with 15 bases spanning the gap. For the CDR3, the DNA is TGTGCCAGCAGCTACCGGTACAGGGTTCCCGGGGAGCTGTTTTTT. Translation: CASSYRYRVPGELFF.

The chain has TRBV6-5 and TRBJ2-1; perhaps TRBD2 as D (7 bases). Germline CDR1 MNHEY, CDR2 SVGAGI. CDR3 length: 14 residues. V was pared by 7 bases and J by 7 bases, with 17 bases between. The CDR3 loop reads CASTSSAGANEQFF. CDR3 coding DNA: TGTGCCAGCACTTCCTCGGCGGGGGCTAATGAGCAGTTCTTC.

This chain connects TRBV9 to TRBJ1-2; D possibly corresponds to TRBD1 (6 bases). The CDR3 has 15 amino acids. Germline loops: CDR1 SGDLS, CDR2 YYNGEE. The V and J ends lost 6 bases and 11 bases respectively, with 26 bases between them. CDR3 bases: TGTGCCAGCACCCGGGGGGGCGGAGCCCCTTGGGGGTACACCTTC. Translating it yields CASTRGGGAPWGYTF.

V gene TRBV7-3 combines with J gene TRBJ2-5; D is possibly TRBD1 (6 bases). Trimming stripped 6 bases from V and 1 base from J, with 15 bases between. CDR3 length equals 15 residues. In germline, CDR1 is SGHTA, CDR2 FQGTGA. CDR3 DNA sequence: TGTGCCAGCAGTTCCTTGGGGGCACCCCAAGAGACCCAGTACTTC. As protein: CASSSLGAPQETQYF.

The chain combines TRBV12-3 or TRBV12-4 with TRBJ2-3; no firm D call. The CDR3 sequence is 11 residues long. The V gene lost 7 bases and the J gene lost 2 bases, with 4 bases spanning the gap. The CDR3 region is CASTLTDTQYF. The CDR3 DNA reads TGTGCCAGCACCCTCACAGATACGCAGTATTTT.

This clone has a single count. V usage is TRBV7-3 and J usage is TRBJ1-1; D possibly corresponds to TRBD1 (5 bases). Trimming pared 5 bases from V and 11 bases from J, leaving 15 bases between. The germline gives CDR1 SGHTA, CDR2 FQGTGA. The CDR3 is 12 amino acids. This chain's CDR3 is CASSHGGTWAFF. For the CDR3, the DNA is TGTGCCAGCAGCCACGGGGGGACGTGGGCTTTCTTT.

This clone was seen just once. The rearrangement uses TRBV20-1 and TRBJ1-2, with D tentatively TRBD1 (6 bases). V lost 6 bases, J lost 8 bases, and 10 bases lay in between. Germline V gene data show CDR1 as DFQATT and CDR2 as SNEGSKA (reference sequence). This CDR3 has 10 residues. The CDR3 loop reads CSASTGGYTF. The CDR3 nucleotides are TGCAGTGCGAGTACAGGGGGCTACACCTTC.

This rearrangement joins TRBV10-3 to TRBJ1-1, with unresolved D. V was trimmed by 2 bases and J by 5 bases, leaving 12 bases between them. The length of the CDR3 is 14 residues. Germline CDR1 and CDR2: ENHRY and SYGVKD. CDR3 amino acids: CAISELERRTEAFF. The CDR3 region has the DNA TGTGCCATCAGTGAGCTTGAGCGTCGGACTGAAGCTTTCTTT.

The chain combines TRBV30 with TRBJ1-1; TRBD1 is a possible D gene (6 bases). V dropped 8 bases and J dropped 4 bases, with 17 bases sitting between them. Germline-derived CDR1 and CDR2 are GTSNPN and SVGIG (reference sequence). The CDR3 loop spans 13 amino acids. This CDR3 reads CAASDGGLTEAFF. The CDR3 DNA follows: TGTGCCGCCTCGGACGGGGGGCTCACTGAAGCTTTCTTT.